A selection of T cell receptor beta chains follows, all from one sample in a study of OX40 agonist ivuxolimab in advanced cancers. Some clones are missing from TCRdb's copy, which holds only in-frame ones; the method was immunoSEQ multiplex PCR. The sample includes tens of thousands of clones, 75% to 90% of them seen just once. Specimen: CD4+ or CD8+ T cells sorted from blood, collected in a trial of the OX40 agonist ivuxolimab. The receptors shown here come from an adult with an advanced solid tumor such as melanoma, head and neck, liver or kidney cancer. Each CDR3 is given with its conserved first and last residue. Fields, in order: J gene, CDR3 length, clone size, V gene, D gene, CDR3 protein, CDR3 DNA. D genes are given only for firm matches. Clone size, where shown, is once, few, many, or a class for clones that have expanded.

TRBJ2-2,16,.,TRBV2,TRBD2,CASTSGRAANTGELFF,TGTGCCAGCACTAGCGGGAGGGCCGCGAACACCGGGGAGCTGTTTTTT
TRBJ2-2,16,.,TRBV14,.,CASSQDGRGFTGELFF,TGTGCCAGCAGCCAGGACGGACGGGGATTCACCGGGGAGCTGTTTTTT
TRBJ2-7,13,.,TRBV6-6,TRBD2,CASSRLASYEQYF,TGTGCCAGCAGCCGACTAGCCTCCTACGAGCAGTACTTC
TRBJ2-7,16,.,TRBV5-1,TRBD2,CASSLEGLAGAYEQYF,TGCGCCAGCAGCTTGGAGGGACTAGCGGGAGCCTACGAGCAGTACTTC
TRBJ2-1,15,.,TRBV5-1,.,CASSLQGGVYNEQFF,TGCGCCAGCAGCTTGCAAGGCGGGGTCTACAATGAGCAGTTCTTC
TRBJ2-1,14,.,TRBV9,.,CASSVGNTYNEQFF,TGTGCCAGCAGCGTAGGCAACACCTACAATGAGCAGTTCTTC
TRBJ2-3,17,.,TRBV5-1,.,CASSWAGSTTSTDTQYF,TGCGCCAGCAGCTGGGCCGGGTCGACAACTAGCACAGATACGCAGTATTTT
TRBJ2-3,16,.,TRBV2,TRBD1,CASSATGTGDTDTQYF,TGTGCCAGCAGTGCGACCGGGACAGGGGACACAGATACGCAGTATTTT
TRBJ1-2,15,.,TRBV19,.,CASSPSRWPVRGYTF,TGTGCCAGTAGTCCCTCAAGGTGGCCGGTAAGAGGCTACACCTTC
TRBJ1-1,13,.,TRBV28,.,CASSLGSNTEAFF,TGTGCCAGCAGTTTAGGGTCTAACACTGAAGCTTTCTTT
TRBJ1-1,15,.,TRBV18,.,CASSPSQGTNTEAFF,TGTGCCAGCTCACCGTCACAGGGTACGAACACTGAAGCTTTCTTT
TRBJ1-4,15,.,TRBV9,.,CASSVAGNVNEKLFF,TGTGCCAGCAGCGTAGCCGGGAATGTTAATGAAAAACTGTTTTTT
TRBJ2-3,18,.,TRBV4-2,TRBD2,CASSQTPRDYLRTDTQYF,TGTGCCAGCAGCCAAACCCCCCGGGACTACCTTCGCACAGATACGCAGTATTTT
TRBJ2-7,14,.,TRBV9,.,CASSPRLVAIEQYF,TGTGCCAGCAGCCCCCGACTAGTCGCAATCGAGCAGTACTTC
TRBJ2-7,16,.,TRBV19,TRBD2,CASSILFKRESYEQYF,TGTGCCAGTAGTATCCTCTTCAAGCGGGAGAGCTACGAGCAGTACTTC
TRBJ1-2,13,.,TRBV29-1,.,CSVSGADLYGYTF,TGCAGCGTTTCGGGGGCAGATCTCTATGGCTACACCTTC
TRBJ2-7,14,once,TRBV5-1,TRBD2,CASSYPGGSGEQYF,TGCGCCAGCAGCTACCCGGGGGGATCGGGCGAGCAGTACTTC
TRBJ2-3,17,.,TRBV5-1,.,CASSPRSFRGSTDTQYF,TGCGCCAGCAGCCCCAGGTCTTTCCGGGGCAGCACAGATACGCAGTATTTT
TRBJ2-4,15,.,TRBV5-1,TRBD1,CASSQTPGTANIQYF,TGCGCCAGCAGCCAAACCCCAGGGACAGCAAACATTCAGTACTTC
TRBJ2-1,16,.,TRBV2,TRBD1,CASMLTGGGTYNEQFF,TGTGCCAGCATGCTAACAGGGGGTGGAACCTACAATGAGCAGTTCTTC
TRBJ2-7,15,.,TRBV4-1,TRBD1,CASSLGTGGFYEQYF,TGCGCCAGCAGCCTTGGGACAGGGGGCTTCTACGAGCAGTACTTC
TRBJ2-7,15,.,TRBV18,.,CASSPPISGSYEQYF,TGTGCCAGCTCACCACCGATATCTGGGTCCTACGAGCAGTACTTC
TRBJ1-5,18,.,TRBV27,TRBD1,CASSLYDRDVFRNQPQHF,TGTGCCAGCAGTTTATATGACAGGGACGTCTTCCGGAATCAGCCCCAGCATTTT